This T cell receptor beta chain originates from a study of T cells in localized non-small cell lung cancer. Broader study findings: Higher blood T cell density tracked longer overall survival. In adjacent lung, a median around 50 of the top 100 tumor clones were found.

In its sample, this clone was seen a few times. Its antigen is as yet unknown. Repertoires were generated with immunoSEQ multiplex PCR, while TCRdb's copy carries only in-frame clones and drops some. Among 800 to 1,000 clones, over 25% were seen once, and the ten largest hold roughly a sixth. Trimming shortened V by 5 bases and J by 9 bases, and 14 bases separated the two germline ends. The germline V gene has CDR1 LNHDA and CDR2 SQIVND (reference sequence). CDR3 length: 13 residues. The TCR sequence derives from a man between 35 and 75 years old with stage II lung adenocarcinoma. The sequenced sample was normal lung tissue next to the tumor, obtained before any cancer treatment. This chain joins TRBV19 and TRBJ2-1; D might be TRBD2 (6 bases). The CDR3 DNA follows: TGTGCCAGTAGTGCCCGACTAGTTAGTGAGCAGTTCTTC. This codes for CASSARLVSEQFF.